Shown below are 4 T cell receptor beta chains from a single sample sequenced in a study of blood T cell repertoires in COVID-19. Assay: immunoSEQ multiplex PCR; the TCRdb copy retains only in-frame clones and omits some. The table records 250,000 or so clones, 86% of them present only once. Sequences were obtained from PBMCs or T cells enriched from blood (not recorded which). Every receptor here comes from a woman between 45 and 65 years old who had recovered from COVID-19.

The chain uses TRBV29-1 and TRBJ2-5; maybe TRBD1 (5 bases). Germline V CDR1 and CDR2: SQVTM, ANQGSEA. With 4 bases removed from V and 5 bases from J, the gap between germline ends came to 17 bases. CDR3 length equals 14 residues. CDR3 loop: CSVAGGGPGETQYF. The CDR3, as DNA: TGCAGCGTTGCGGGCGGCGGCCCAGGGGAGACCCAGTACTTC.

The chain's CDR3 is CASSFSGTSGSYEQYF. The CDR3, as DNA: TGTGCCAGCAGCTTCTCCGGGACTAGCGGTTCCTACGAGCAGTACTTC. The chain carries TRBV7-8 and TRBJ2-7; 11 bases are shared with TRBD2. Germline-derived CDR1 and CDR2 are SGHVS and FQNEAQ. J gave up 1 base and V 3 bases, and 5 bases lay outside the gene matches. The CDR3 contains 16 residues.

CDR3 sequence reads: CASRTRDRGFYGYTF. In DNA form, the CDR3 reads TGTGCCAGCAGGACTCGGGACAGGGGGTTCTATGGCTACACCTTC. V usage is TRBV28 and J usage is TRBJ1-2, with TRBD1 identical over 11 bases. The germline V gene encodes CDR1 MDHEN and CDR2 SYDVKM. V lost 6 bases to trimming and J lost 4 bases; unmatched junction nucleotides: 7. CDR3 size: 15 residues.

This chain connects TRBV4-3 to TRBJ2-1, with 9 bases matching TRBD2. This CDR3 region has 19 residues. CDR1 is LGHNA and CDR2 is YSLEER in the germline V gene. The V segment lost 2 bases and the J segment 0 bases; nucleotides outside the gene matches: 11. CDR3 bases: TGCGCCAGCAGCCAACCAGCGGGGGGTCCCCCAAGCTCCTACAATGAGCAGTTCTTC. Translation gives CASSQPAGGPPSSYNEQFF.